This T cell receptor beta chain was recorded in a study of CD8 T cells in ankylosing spondylitis. As concerns this clonotype: Its target is unknown.

This CDR3 has 15 amino acids. Germline V lookup: CDR1 LGHNA, CDR2 YNFKEQ. The ends were cut back, 0 bases at V and 0 bases at J, with 8 bases in the middle. By quantitative 5'-RACE with molecular barcodes, the TCR beta libraries were made. TCRdb called the 5' RACE reads again in MiXCR, with one record for every CDR3 protein. Here the sample spans under 950,000 distinct CDR3 sequences, under 20% being singletons. Broader study findings: For ankylosing spondylitis blood, a TCR beta motif of seven to nine highly homologous variants appeared characteristic.

Material: blood, either unsorted or a sorted T cell fraction (not recorded which). The clonotype was recovered from a male donor with ankylosing spondylitis. The V and J genes are TRBV4-2 and TRBJ1-1; no clear D. The CDR3 reads CASSQDSPLNTEAFF. CDR3 coding DNA: TGTGCCAGCAGCCAAGATAGCCCCTTGAACACTGAAGCTTTCTTT.